The T cell receptor beta chain under discussion was sequenced for a study of OX40 agonist ivuxolimab in advanced cancers. Study-level information: Subjects had a mean age of around 60 years, with a range of roughly 23 to 79; almost 85% were male.

The V end was cut by 6 bases, the J end by 7 bases, with 9 bases between. The CDR3 is 11 amino acids. CDR1 SNHLY and CDR2 FYNNEI come from the germline V gene. A single count supports this clone. Its cognate antigen is unknown. Study-wide results and limits: Fewer expanded clones were found on average in CD4+ than in CD8+ T cells. The study found among the lowest clonal expansion in partial responders at 0.1-3.0 mg/kg. CD4+ and CD8+ blood T cells expanded clonally by week 6 at 0.1 to 3.0 mg/kg.

This table comes from immunoSEQ multiplex PCR, and its TCRdb copy is limited to in-frame clones, with some not included. The data contain around 66,000 clones, roughly 85% of them seen just once; the ten biggest clones take up about 7%. The TCR originated in an adult with an advanced solid tumor such as melanoma, head and neck, liver or kidney cancer. The chain joins TRBV2 to TRBJ1-2; TRBD1 might be the D (5 bases). This material consisted of CD4+ or CD8+ T cells sorted from blood, taken in a trial of the OX40 agonist ivuxolimab. In DNA form, the CDR3 reads TGTGCCAGCAGGGGGACGGGTGGCTACACCTTC. Translation gives CASRGTGGYTF.